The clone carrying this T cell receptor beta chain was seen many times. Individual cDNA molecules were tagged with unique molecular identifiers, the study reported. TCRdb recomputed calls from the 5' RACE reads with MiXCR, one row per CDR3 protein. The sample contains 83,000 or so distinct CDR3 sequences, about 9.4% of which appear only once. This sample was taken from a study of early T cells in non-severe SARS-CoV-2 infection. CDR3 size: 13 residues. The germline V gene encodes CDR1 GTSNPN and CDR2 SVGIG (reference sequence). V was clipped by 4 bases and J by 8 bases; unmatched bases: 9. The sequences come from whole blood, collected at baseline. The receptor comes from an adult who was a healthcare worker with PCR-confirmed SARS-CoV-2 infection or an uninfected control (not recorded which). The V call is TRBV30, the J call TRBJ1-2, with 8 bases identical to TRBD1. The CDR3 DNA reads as TGTGCCTGGAACGCTGGACAGGGCTGGGGCTACACCTTC. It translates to CAWNAGQGWGYTF.